This T cell receptor beta chain was captured in a study of Ad26.COV2.S vaccination and SARS-CoV-2 variants. TCRdb keeps only in-frame clones here, not all; method: immunoSEQ multiplex PCR. The sample has 300,000 to 500,000 clones; around nine tenths are singletons. The V gene's germline CDR1 is MNHEY and CDR2 SVGAGI. V dropped 5 bases and J dropped 7 bases, with 17 bases sitting between them. This CDR3 is built from 15 residues. The sample's treatment: 15 to 20 received Ad26.COV2.S at low or high dose, single or two shots; several received placebo; per-sample allocation not given. Following the first vaccine or placebo injection, samples were taken on day 63.

This specimen consisted of peripheral blood, obtained in a trial of Ad26.COV2.S vaccine versus placebo. This TCR was sampled from a person between 18 and 59 years old who received the Ad26.COV2.S COVID-19 vaccine or a placebo. The V gene is TRBV6-5, the J gene TRBJ1-4; a possible D gene is TRBD1 (6 bases). In nucleotides, the CDR3 is TGTGCCAGCAGTCCTCCCCGGGGGGGCATTGAAAAACTGTTTTTT. Translating it yields CASSPPRGGIEKLFF.